Below, 8 T cell receptor beta chains from the same sample are listed, as sequenced in a study of cytomegalovirus exposure and HLA in healthy donors. 60 Vbeta and 13 Jbeta primers were used in PCR. Only in-frame clones appear in the TCRdb table, and some are missing; sequencing was by immunoSEQ multiplex PCR. Of about 100,000 clones detected, about 80% appear once; the ten largest clones hold approximately 4%. Sequencing was done on a sample of PBMCs. Receptor source: a man aged 40-49 years in good health and CMV-seronegative.

The V and J genes are TRBV5-1 and TRBJ1-6; unclear D gene. The CDR3 loop spans 13 amino acids. CDR1 is SGHRS, CDR2 YFSETQ, per germline. V lost 6 bases and J 5 bases, leaving 9 bases between the germline ends. CDR3 residues: CASNREDNSPLHF. DNA for the CDR3: TGCGCCAGCAACCGGGAAGATAATTCACCCCTCCACTTT.

The chain is built from TRBV7-2 and TRBJ1-5, with a weak D call TRBD1 (6 bases). The length of the CDR3 is 15 residues. V shed 5 bases and J shed 7 bases, with 18 bases lying between them. Germline lookup yields CDR1 SGHTA and CDR2 FQGNSA. The CDR3 loop is CASSVGTRDGQPQHF. The CDR3 bases are TGTGCCAGCAGCGTAGGGACAAGAGATGGGCAGCCCCAGCATTTT.

The rearrangement uses TRBV6-6 and TRBJ2-7; a weak D match, TRBD2 (6 bases). Germline CDR1 MNHNY, CDR2 SVGAGI (reference sequence). This CDR3 comprises 13 residues. Deletions cut 5 bases from V and 12 bases from J, with 20 bases between. CDR3 coding DNA: TGTGCCAGCAGTCCCGGGGACTCTTTGGCTCCGTACTTC. Translation gives CASSPGDSLAPYF.

The V and J genes are TRBV27 and TRBJ1-6; D gene uncertain. Germline lookup yields CDR1 MNHEY and CDR2 SMNVEV (reference sequence). Trimming took off 0 bases at V and 10 bases at J, with 22 bases between the two ends. CDR3 size: 18 residues. The CDR3 coding sequence is TGTGCCAGCAGTTTATCGATTTTCCCCGGGGAGGGAAAGTCACCCCTCCACTTT. It encodes CASSLSIFPGEGKSPLHF.

The rearrangement uses TRBV4-1 and TRBJ1-5; the D gene is possibly TRBD1 (6 bases). V lost 1 base, J lost 9 bases, and 16 bases lay in between. The CDR3 extends over 15 amino acids. Germline-derived CDR1 and CDR2 are MGHRA and YSYEKL. DNA of the CDR3: TGCGCCAGCAGCCAAGCCCCCGGGTTAGGGGGGCCCCAGCATTTT. Residues: CASSQAPGLGGPQHF.

This rearrangement joins TRBV6-5 to TRBJ1-1, with D maybe TRBD1 (5 bases). CDR3 length: 16 residues. V was trimmed by 2 bases and J by 1 base, leaving 14 bases between them. Germline-derived CDR1 and CDR2 are MNHEY and SVGAGI. CDR3 in amino acids: CASSYGRGEGNTEAFF. Here the CDR3 DNA reads TGTGCCAGCAGTTACGGAAGAGGGGAGGGGAACACTGAAGCTTTCTTT.

The V call is TRBV2, the J call TRBJ2-7; no definite D call. V was shortened by 10 bases and J by 1 base, with 14 bases between the two germline ends. The germline V gene encodes CDR1 SNHLY and CDR2 FYNNEI. The CDR3 runs 13 residues. The CDR3 spells CAISSSVSYEQYF. CDR3 in DNA: TGTGCCATCTCGTCGTCCGTTTCCTACGAGCAGTACTTC.

This clone was observed a few times. This sequence joins TRBV27 and TRBJ1-2; weak D call: TRBD1 (5 bases). Germline V CDR1 and CDR2: MNHEY, SMNVEV (reference sequence). This CDR3 comprises 14 residues. Trimming removed 5 bases from V and 3 bases from J, with 13 bases in between. The CDR3 nucleotides read TGTGCCAGCAGTACGGACAAATCATACTATGGCTACACCTTC. Amino acids: CASSTDKSYYGYTF.